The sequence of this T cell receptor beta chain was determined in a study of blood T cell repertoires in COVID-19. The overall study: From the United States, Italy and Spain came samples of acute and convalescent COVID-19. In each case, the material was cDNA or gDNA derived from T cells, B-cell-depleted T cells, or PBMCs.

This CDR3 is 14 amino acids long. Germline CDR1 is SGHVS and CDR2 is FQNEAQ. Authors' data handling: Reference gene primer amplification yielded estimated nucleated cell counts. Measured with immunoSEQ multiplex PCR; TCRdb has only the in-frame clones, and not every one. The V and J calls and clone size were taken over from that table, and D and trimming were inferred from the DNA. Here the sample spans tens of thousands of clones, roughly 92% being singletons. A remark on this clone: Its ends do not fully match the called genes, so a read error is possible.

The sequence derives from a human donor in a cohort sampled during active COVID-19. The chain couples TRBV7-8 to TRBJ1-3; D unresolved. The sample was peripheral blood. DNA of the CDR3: TGTGCCAGCAGCTTAGGAGTCAGCGGAAACGCCATATATTTT. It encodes CASSLGVSGNAIYF.